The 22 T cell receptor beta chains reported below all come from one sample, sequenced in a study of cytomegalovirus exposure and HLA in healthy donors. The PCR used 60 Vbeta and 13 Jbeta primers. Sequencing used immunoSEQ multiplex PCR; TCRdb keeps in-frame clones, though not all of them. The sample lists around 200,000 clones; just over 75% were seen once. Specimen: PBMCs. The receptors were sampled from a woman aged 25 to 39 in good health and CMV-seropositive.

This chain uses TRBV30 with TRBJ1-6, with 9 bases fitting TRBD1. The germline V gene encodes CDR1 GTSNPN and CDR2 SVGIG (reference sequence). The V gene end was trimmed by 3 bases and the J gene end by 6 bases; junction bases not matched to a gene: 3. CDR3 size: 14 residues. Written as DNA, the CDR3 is TGTGCCTGGAGGGGGACAGGGCTTAATTCACCCCTCCACTTT. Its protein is CAWRGTGLNSPLHF. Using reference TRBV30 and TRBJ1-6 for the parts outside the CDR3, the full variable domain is SQTIHQWPATLVQPVGSPLSLECTVEGTSNPNLYWYRQAAGRGLQLLFYSVGIGQISSEVPQNLSASRPQDRQFILSSKKLLLSDSGFYLCAWRGTGLNSPLHFGNGTRLTVT.

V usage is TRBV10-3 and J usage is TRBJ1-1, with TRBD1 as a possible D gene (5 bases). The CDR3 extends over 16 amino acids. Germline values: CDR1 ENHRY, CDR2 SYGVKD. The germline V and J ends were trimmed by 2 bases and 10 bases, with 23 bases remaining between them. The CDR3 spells CAISEGKGNGLKGAFF. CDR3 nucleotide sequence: TGTGCCATCAGTGAGGGGAAGGGGAATGGGTTAAAGGGAGCTTTCTTT.

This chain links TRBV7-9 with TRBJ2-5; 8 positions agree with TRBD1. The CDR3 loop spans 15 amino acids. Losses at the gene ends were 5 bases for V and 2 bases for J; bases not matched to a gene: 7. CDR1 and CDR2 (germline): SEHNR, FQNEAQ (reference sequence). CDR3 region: CASSPEGTGQETQYF. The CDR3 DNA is TGTGCCAGCAGCCCTGAGGGGACAGGTCAAGAGACCCAGTACTTC.

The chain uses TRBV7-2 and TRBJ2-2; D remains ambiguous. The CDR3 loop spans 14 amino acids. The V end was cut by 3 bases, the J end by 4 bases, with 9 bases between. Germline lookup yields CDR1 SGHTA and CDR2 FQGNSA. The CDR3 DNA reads TGTGCCAGCAGCTTGGTACTTCTCACCGGGGAGCTGTTTTTT. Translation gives CASSLVLLTGELFF.

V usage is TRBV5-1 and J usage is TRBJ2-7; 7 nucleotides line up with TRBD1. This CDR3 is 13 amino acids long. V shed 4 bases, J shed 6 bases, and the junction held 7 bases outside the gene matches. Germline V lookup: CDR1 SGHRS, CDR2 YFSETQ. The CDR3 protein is CASSVNAGGEQYF. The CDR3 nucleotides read TGCGCCAGCAGCGTGAATGCAGGGGGCGAGCAGTACTTC.

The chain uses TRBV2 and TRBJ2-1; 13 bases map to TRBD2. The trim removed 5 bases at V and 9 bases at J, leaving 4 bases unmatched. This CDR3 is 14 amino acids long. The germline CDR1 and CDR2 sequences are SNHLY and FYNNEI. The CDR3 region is CASSNGLAGVEQFF. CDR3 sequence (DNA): TGTGCCAGCAGTAATGGACTAGCGGGAGTTGAGCAGTTCTTC.

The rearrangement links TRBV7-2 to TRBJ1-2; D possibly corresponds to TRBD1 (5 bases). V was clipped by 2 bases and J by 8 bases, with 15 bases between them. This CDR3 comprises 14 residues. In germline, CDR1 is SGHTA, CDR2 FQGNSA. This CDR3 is CASSLSIQGRGYTF. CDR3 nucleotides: TGTGCCAGCAGCTTATCTATTCAGGGTCGCGGCTACACCTTC.

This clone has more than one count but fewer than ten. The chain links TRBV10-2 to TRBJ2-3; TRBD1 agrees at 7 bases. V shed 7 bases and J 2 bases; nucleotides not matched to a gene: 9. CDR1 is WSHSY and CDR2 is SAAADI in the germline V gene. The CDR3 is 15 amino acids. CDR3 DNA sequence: TGCGCCAGCAAAGAAACAGGGGTCCCCACAGATACGCAGTATTTT. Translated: CASKETGVPTDTQYF.

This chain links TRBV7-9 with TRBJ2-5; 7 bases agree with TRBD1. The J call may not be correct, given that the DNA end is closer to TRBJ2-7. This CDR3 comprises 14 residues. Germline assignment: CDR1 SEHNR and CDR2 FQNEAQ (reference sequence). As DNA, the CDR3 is TGTGCCAGCAGCCCAACGGACAGGTCCTACGAGCAGTACTTC. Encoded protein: CASSPTDRSYEQYF.

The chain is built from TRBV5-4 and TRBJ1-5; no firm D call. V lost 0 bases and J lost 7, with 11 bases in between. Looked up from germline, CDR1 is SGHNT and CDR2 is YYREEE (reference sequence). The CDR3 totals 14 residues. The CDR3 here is CASSLGGIGQPQHF. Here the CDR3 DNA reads TGTGCCAGCAGCTTGGGAGGGATTGGCCAGCCCCAGCATTTT.

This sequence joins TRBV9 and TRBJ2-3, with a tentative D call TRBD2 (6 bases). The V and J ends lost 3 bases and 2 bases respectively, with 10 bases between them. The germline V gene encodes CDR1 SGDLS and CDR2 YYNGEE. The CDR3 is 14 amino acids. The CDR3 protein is CASSGGTYTDTQYF. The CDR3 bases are TGTGCCAGCAGCGGTGGGACTTACACAGATACGCAGTATTTT.

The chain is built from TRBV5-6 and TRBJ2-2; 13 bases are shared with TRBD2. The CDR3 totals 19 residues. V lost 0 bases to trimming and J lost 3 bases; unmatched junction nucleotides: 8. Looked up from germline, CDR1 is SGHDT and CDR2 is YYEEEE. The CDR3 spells CASSLGLAGGAWDTGELFF. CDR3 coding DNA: TGTGCCAGCAGCTTGGGACTAGCGGGAGGCGCTTGGGACACCGGGGAGCTGTTTTTT. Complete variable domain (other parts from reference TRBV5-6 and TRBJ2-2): DAGVTQSPTHLIKTRGQQVTLRCSPKSGHDTVSWYQQALGQGPQFIFQYYEEEERQRGNFPDRFSGHQFPNYSSELNVNALLLGDSALYLCASSLGLAGGAWDTGELFFGEGSRLTVL.

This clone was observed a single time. The CDR3 loop is CASTTGEAGANVLTF. CDR3 in DNA: TGTGCCAGCACGACAGGGGAAGCTGGGGCCAACGTCCTGACTTTC. This chain connects TRBV6-5 to TRBJ2-6; 8 bases line up with TRBD1. Trimming took 7 bases from V and 2 from J; bases not matched to a gene: 4. CDR3 length equals 15 residues. The germline gives CDR1 MNHEY, CDR2 SVGAGI.

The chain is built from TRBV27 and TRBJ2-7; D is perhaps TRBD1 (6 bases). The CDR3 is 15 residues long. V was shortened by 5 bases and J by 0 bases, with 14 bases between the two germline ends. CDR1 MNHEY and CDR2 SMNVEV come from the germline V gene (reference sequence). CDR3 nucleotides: TGTGCCAGCAGTCACAGGGTTTTGGGCTCCTACGAGCAGTACTTC. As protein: CASSHRVLGSYEQYF.

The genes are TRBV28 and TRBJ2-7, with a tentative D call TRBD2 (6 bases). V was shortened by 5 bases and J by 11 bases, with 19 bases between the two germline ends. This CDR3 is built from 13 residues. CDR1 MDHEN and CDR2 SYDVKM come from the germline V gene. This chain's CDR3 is CASSRPGTAGKYF. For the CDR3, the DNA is TGTGCCAGCAGTCGGCCCGGGACGGCGGGGAAGTACTTC.

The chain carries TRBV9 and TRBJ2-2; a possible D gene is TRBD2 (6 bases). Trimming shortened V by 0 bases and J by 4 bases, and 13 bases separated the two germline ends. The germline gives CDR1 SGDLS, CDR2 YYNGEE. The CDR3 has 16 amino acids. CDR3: CASSVEGWRGTGELFF. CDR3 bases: TGTGCCAGCAGCGTAGAAGGTTGGAGGGGCACCGGGGAGCTGTTTTTT.

The chain's CDR3 is CASSQRVGAGAFF. CDR3 coding DNA: TGTGCCAGCAGTCAAAGAGTGGGGGCGGGAGCTTTCTTT. The rearrangement links TRBV13 to TRBJ1-1, with TRBD1 as a possible D gene (6 bases). Germline V gene lookup returns CDR1 PRHDT and CDR2 FYEKMQ (reference sequence). With 6 bases removed from V and 10 bases from J, the gap between germline ends came to 18 bases. The CDR3 has 13 amino acids.

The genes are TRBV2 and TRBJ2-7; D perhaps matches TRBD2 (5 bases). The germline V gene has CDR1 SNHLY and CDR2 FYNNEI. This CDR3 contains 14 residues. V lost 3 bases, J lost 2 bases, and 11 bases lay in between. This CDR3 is CASSDWRVPYEQYF. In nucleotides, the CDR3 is TGTGCCAGCAGTGATTGGCGGGTACCCTACGAGCAGTACTTC.

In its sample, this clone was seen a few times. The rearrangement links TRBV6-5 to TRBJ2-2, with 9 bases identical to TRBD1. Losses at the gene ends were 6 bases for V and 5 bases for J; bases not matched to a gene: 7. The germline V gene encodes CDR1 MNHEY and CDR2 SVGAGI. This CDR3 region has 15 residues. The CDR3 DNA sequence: TGTGCCAGCAGCCGAACAGGGGGCAATACCGGGGAGCTGTTTTTT. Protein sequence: CASSRTGGNTGELFF.

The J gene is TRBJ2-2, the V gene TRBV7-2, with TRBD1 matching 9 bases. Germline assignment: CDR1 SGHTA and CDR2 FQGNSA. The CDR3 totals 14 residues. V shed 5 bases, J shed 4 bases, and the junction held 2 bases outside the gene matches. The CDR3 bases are TGTGCCAGCAGCCGGGACAGGGCCACCGGGGAGCTGTTTTTT. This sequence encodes CASSRDRATGELFF. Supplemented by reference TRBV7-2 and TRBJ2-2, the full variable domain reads GAGVSQSPSNKVTEKGKDVELRCDPISGHTALYWYRQSLGQGLEFLIYFQGNSAPDKSGLPSDRFSAERTGGSVSTLTIQRTQQEDSAVYLCASSRDRATGELFFGEGSRLTVL.

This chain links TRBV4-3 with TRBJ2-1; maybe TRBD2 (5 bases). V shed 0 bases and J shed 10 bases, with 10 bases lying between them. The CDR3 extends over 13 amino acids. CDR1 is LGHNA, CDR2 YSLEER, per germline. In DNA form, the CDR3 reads TGCGCCAGCAGCCAAGACGGCGAGCGGGAGCAGTTCTTC. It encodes CASSQDGEREQFF.

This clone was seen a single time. The CDR3 region is CASSLESSGRGNFF. In DNA, the CDR3 is TGCGCCAGCAGCTTGGAATCTAGCGGGAGGGGAAACTTCTTC. The rearrangement links TRBV5-1 to TRBJ2-1, with TRBD2 matching over 12 bases. This CDR3 is built from 14 residues. V shed 0 bases, J shed 16 bases, and the junction held 8 bases outside the gene matches. CDR1 is SGHRS, CDR2 YFSETQ, per germline.